Shown below are 26 T cell receptor beta chains from a single sample sequenced in a study of beta chain features in type 1 diabetes (dated 2018 in TCRdb). Library preparation used the immunoSEQ multiplex PCR assay. The entire isolated RNA was reverse transcribed using the High Capacity cDNA Reverse Transcription Kit, and thus expressed TCRB transcripts were sequenced. As stored in TCRdb, this immuneACCESS dataset retains in-frame rearrangements with V and J assigned. A fraction of the clones does not appear; measured against another copy, unresolved V genes explain less than half of the discrepancy, and the remainder lacks a known reason. The sample contains roughly 450,000 clones, more than 9.5% of them found a single time. The biggest ten clones account for 0.045% to 0.06% of the sample. The sequenced sample consisted of naive CD4+ T cells from blood. What the cell subset or site label conveys for this sample: true naive CD4+ T cells. The receptors stem from a woman aged 18-30 years in good health.

This clone has more than one count but fewer than ten. The rearrangement uses TRBV27 and TRBJ2-7, with D uncertain. V dropped 4 bases and J dropped 6 bases, with 16 bases sitting between them. The CDR3 extends over 14 amino acids. CDR1 MNHEY and CDR2 SMNVEV come from the germline V gene (reference sequence). The CDR3 spells CASSSTVKGIEQYF. The CDR3 DNA is TGTGCCAGCAGTTCGACTGTCAAAGGGATCGAGCAGTACTTC.

This clone was seen more than once but under ten times. The CDR3 spells CASSARTGTYEQYF. Written as DNA, the CDR3 is TGTGCCAGCAGCGCAAGGACAGGGACCTACGAGCAGTACTTC. This chain links TRBV9 with TRBJ2-7; 8 nucleotides align to TRBD1. This CDR3 is built from 14 residues. Germline assignment: CDR1 SGDLS and CDR2 YYNGEE. Germline trimming cut 3 bases from V and 2 bases from J; bases unmatched to any gene: 4. The variable domain in full, with the rest retrieved from reference TRBV9 and TRBJ2-7, is DSGVTQTPKHLITATGQRVTLRCSPRSGDLSVYWYQQSLDQGLQFLIQYYNGEERAKGNILERFSAQQFPDLHSELNLSSLELGDSALYFCASSARTGTYEQYFGPGTRLTVT.

V is TRBV5-1 and J is TRBJ2-1; D unclear. The V end was cut by 2 bases, the J end by 4 bases, with 16 bases between. Germline V CDR1 and CDR2: SGHRS, YFSETQ. CDR3 size: 16 residues. The chain's CDR3 is CASSFSPQTTYNEQFF. The CDR3 DNA sequence: TGCGCCAGCAGCTTTTCCCCTCAAACCACTTACAATGAGCAGTTCTTC.

This clone was found a few times. This chain links TRBV4-2 with TRBJ1-4; D might be TRBD1 (5 bases). With 6 bases removed from V and 2 bases from J, the gap between germline ends came to 16 bases. CDR1 and CDR2 (germline): LGHNA, YNFKEQ. CDR3 length: 16 amino acids. CDR3 amino acids: CASSFAQGSTNEKLFF. CDR3 bases: TGTGCCAGCAGTTTCGCCCAGGGTTCCACTAATGAAAAACTGTTTTTT.

A few counts support this clone. CDR3 sequence (DNA): TGTGCCAGCAGCCCGGGACTAGCGGGACGACAGCAGTTCTTC. Amino acid sequence: CASSPGLAGRQQFF. The chain recombines TRBV6-5 with TRBJ2-1, with 13 bases fitting TRBD2. Losses at the gene ends were 6 bases for V and 11 bases for J; bases not matched to a gene: 7. There are 14 residues in the CDR3. Germline CDR1 reads MNHEY; CDR2 reads SVGAGI.

This clone was seen a handful of times. This chain connects TRBV23-1 to TRBJ2-1; 9 bases are shared with TRBD2. TRBV23-1 is sorted into the ORF group, with uncertain function. After removal of 9 bases from V and 5 bases from J, the junction contained 5 bases not matched to a gene. The CDR3 sequence is 13 residues long. This chain's CDR3 is CARSLAGHNEQFF. The DNA for the CDR3 is TGCGCCAGATCACTAGCGGGTCACAATGAGCAGTTCTTC.

The V call is TRBV18, the J call TRBJ2-1; 7 bases are a match to TRBD1. Germline V lookup: CDR1 KGHSH, CDR2 LQKENI. Trimming removed 5 bases from V and 10 bases from J; junction bases left unmatched: 8. The CDR3 is 13 residues long. The CDR3 here is CASSATRGPEQFF. The CDR3, as DNA: TGTGCCAGCTCAGCAACTAGGGGGCCGGAGCAGTTCTTC.

CDR3 in amino acids: CASSPQDIRVGYTF. The CDR3, as DNA: TGTGCCAGCTCACCACAAGACATCAGGGTTGGCTACACCTTC. This chain joins TRBV18 and TRBJ1-2, with D possibly matching TRBD1 (5 bases). Trimming stripped 1 base from V and 7 bases from J, with 13 bases between. The CDR3 sequence is 14 residues long. CDR1 KGHSH and CDR2 LQKENI come from the germline V gene.

This chain links TRBV11-2 with TRBJ2-1; D is uncertain. Germline loops: CDR1 SGHAT, CDR2 FQNNGV. CDR3 size: 13 residues. Trimming removed 5 bases from V and 9 bases from J, with 14 bases in between. CDR3 sequence reads: CASSPNVRFEQFF. In nucleotides, the CDR3 is TGTGCCAGCAGCCCCAATGTACGGTTTGAGCAGTTCTTC. Full variable domain (rest looked up from reference TRBV11-2 and TRBJ2-1): EAGVAQSPRYKIIEKRQSVAFWCNPISGHATLYWYQQILGQGPKLLIQFQNNGVVDDSQLPKDRFSAERLKGVDSTLKIQPAKLEDSAVYLCASSPNVRFEQFFGPGTRLTVL.

V usage is TRBV29-1 and J usage is TRBJ1-1; tentative D call: TRBD1 (6 bases). The CDR3 extends over 14 amino acids. Looked up from germline, CDR1 is SQVTM and CDR2 is ANQGSEA. V lost 5 bases and J lost 2, with 15 bases in between. Here the CDR3 reads CSVLLRGVNTEAFF. The DNA of the CDR3 is TGCAGCGTTCTTTTAAGGGGGGTTAACACTGAAGCTTTCTTT.

CDR3: CAWSETGRGYGYTF. CDR3 DNA sequence: TGTGCCTGGAGTGAGACCGGGAGGGGCTATGGCTACACCTTC. The chain has TRBV30 and TRBJ1-2; TRBD1 might be the D (5 bases). The length of the CDR3 is 14 residues. Germline loops: CDR1 GTSNPN, CDR2 SVGIG (reference sequence). V lost 1 base to trimming and J lost 4 bases, with 13 bases between them.

This clone showed up just a few times. The genes are TRBV13 and TRBJ2-5; either TRBD1 or TRBD2 may fit D (5 bases each). The CDR3 spans 14 residues. Germline V gene lookup returns CDR1 PRHDT and CDR2 FYEKMQ (reference sequence). Trimming left V 0 bases short and J 3 bases short, with 8 bases between. The CDR3 here is CASSLGGTEETQYF. The CDR3, as DNA: TGTGCCAGCAGCTTAGGCGGGACGGAAGAGACCCAGTACTTC.

V is TRBV4-3 and J is TRBJ2-1; 7 nucleotides match TRBD1. Germline V lookup: CDR1 LGHNA, CDR2 YSLEER. The CDR3 contains 14 residues. Trimming removed 3 bases from V and 6 bases from J; junction bases left unmatched: 5. CDR3 sequence: CASSQKQGFNEQFF. The DNA for the CDR3 is TGCGCCAGCAGCCAGAAACAGGGGTTCAATGAGCAGTTCTTC.

The chain combines TRBV28 with TRBJ2-7, with 8 bases aligning to TRBD1. The CDR3 loop spans 14 amino acids. The junction had 10 bases not matched to a gene; V was cut back by 6 bases and J by 6 bases. The germline gives CDR1 MDHEN, CDR2 SYDVKM. The chain's CDR3 is CASSQMAGGAEQYV. The CDR3 DNA reads TGTGCCAGCAGCCAGATGGCAGGGGGCGCCGAGCAGTACGTC.

The rearrangement links TRBV5-1 to TRBJ2-1; TRBD1 might be the D (6 bases). There are 16 residues in the CDR3. V lost 1 base and J lost 4, with 15 bases in between. Germline assignment: CDR1 SGHRS and CDR2 YFSETQ. CDR3 DNA: TGCGCCAGCAGCTTGACGATTGTAGGGGGATACAATGAGCAGTTCTTC. Its protein is CASSLTIVGGYNEQFF.

This chain uses TRBV10-3 with TRBJ2-2; TRBD1 aligns across 9 bases. In germline, CDR1 is ENHRY, CDR2 SYGVKD. V lost 10 bases to trimming and J lost 4 bases; unmatched junction nucleotides: 4. The CDR3 sequence is 13 residues long. CDR3 DNA sequence: TGTGCCACCTGGACAGGGGCCACCGGGGAGCTGTTTTTT. Protein product: CATWTGATGELFF.

This clone was found a few times. The V and J genes are TRBV7-2 and TRBJ2-1; 9 bases map to TRBD2. Germline assignment: CDR1 SGHTA and CDR2 FQGNSA. The CDR3 extends over 15 amino acids. The ends lost 3 bases at V and 5 bases at J; junction bases unmatched: 5. CDR3 in amino acids: CASSFRTSENNEQFF. CDR3 in DNA: TGTGCCAGCAGCTTCAGGACTAGCGAGAACAATGAGCAGTTCTTC.

There are a few counts of this clone. This sequence joins TRBV25-1 and TRBJ1-4; 8 bases align to TRBD1. The CDR3 spans 13 residues. Germline CDR1 and CDR2: MGHDK and SYGVNS. The trim removed 6 bases at V and 8 bases at J, leaving 5 bases unmatched. This CDR3 is CASSRQGWEKLFF. The CDR3, as DNA: TGTGCCAGCAGCCGACAGGGGTGGGAAAAACTGTTTTTT.

This chain uses TRBV19 with TRBJ2-6; unclear D gene. CDR1 LNHDA and CDR2 SQIVND come from the germline V gene (reference sequence). Trimming pared 3 bases from V and 2 bases from J, leaving 11 bases between. The CDR3 is 16 residues long. CDR3 residues: CASSMGGGPGANVLTF. The CDR3 DNA sequence: TGTGCCAGTAGTATGGGTGGTGGGCCTGGGGCCAACGTCCTGACTTTC.

The V call is TRBV29-1, the J call TRBJ1-6; TRBD1 is a possible D gene (5 bases). Germline CDR1 reads SQVTM; CDR2 reads ANQGSEA. Trimming left V 4 bases short and J 8 bases short, with 12 bases between. This CDR3 spans 13 amino acids. CDR3 nucleotide sequence: TGCAGCGTTGCAAGTGACAGTCATTCACCCCTCCACTTT. Translating gives CSVASDSHSPLHF.

The V and J genes are TRBV7-3 and TRBJ2-3, with 7 bases matching TRBD1. The CDR3 spans 14 residues. Looked up from germline, CDR1 is SGHTA and CDR2 is FQGTGA. With 4 bases clipped from V and 6 bases from J, the junction kept 7 bases outside the gene matches. The CDR3 reads CASSYRDRRDTQYF. The CDR3 nucleotides are TGTGCCAGCAGCTACCGGGACAGAAGGGATACGCAGTATTTT.

The chain uses TRBV6-1 and TRBJ1-5; D remains unclear. CDR1 is MNHNS, CDR2 SASEGT, per germline. The CDR3 covers 13 residues. V was shortened by 4 bases and J by 1 base, with 5 bases between the two germline ends. CDR3 in DNA: TGTGCCAGCAGTGGAGGGAGCAATCAGCCCCAGCATTTT. It translates to CASSGGSNQPQHF.

CDR3: CASSVEGPRTLSEQYF. In DNA form, the CDR3 reads TGTGCCAGCAGCGTAGAGGGTCCCCGTACACTTAGTGAGCAGTACTTC. This chain connects TRBV9 to TRBJ2-7, with unresolved D. This CDR3 region has 16 residues. Germline V gene lookup returns CDR1 SGDLS and CDR2 YYNGEE. The V end lost 0 bases, the J end lost 7 bases, and 20 bases lay between the germline ends.

The chain carries TRBV7-2 and TRBJ1-1; D is uncertain. From germline, CDR1 is SGHTA and CDR2 FQGNSA. CDR3 length: 13 amino acids. Trimming pared 1 base from V and 4 bases from J, leaving 7 bases between. CDR3 in DNA: TGTGCCAGCAGCTTAGGCGTTGGCACTGAAGCTTTCTTT. Amino acid sequence: CASSLGVGTEAFF.

The sample holds a few counts of this clone. V and J are TRBV7-9 and TRBJ2-2; the D is unclear. The CDR3 runs to 15 residues. Germline-derived CDR1 and CDR2 are SEHNR and FQNEAQ (reference sequence). V lost 0 bases and J lost 1, with 6 bases in between. Here the CDR3 DNA reads TGTGCCAGCAGCTTAGCCCCAGTGAACACCGGGGAGCTGTTTTTT. Protein sequence: CASSLAPVNTGELFF.

The V call is TRBV10-3, the J call TRBJ1-4, with no clear D. The CDR3 has 15 amino acids. CDR1 is ENHRY, CDR2 SYGVKD, per germline. V lost 1 base to trimming and J lost 5 bases, with 11 bases between them. The chain's CDR3 is CAISEFSHSNEKLFF. The DNA of the CDR3 is TGTGCCATCAGTGAGTTTAGCCACTCGAATGAAAAACTGTTTTTT.